The sequence of this TCR beta chain was determined in a study of shared clonotypes between healthy human individuals. CD45RO-negative CD8 cells positively selected for CCR7 made up the naive population, which excluded terminally differentiated effector memory CD45RA+ cells. Each of the donors was a healthy adult who was HIV-negative and had not had a recent acute infection or vaccination. V gave up 4 bases and J gave up 3 bases, with 10 bases separating them. This CDR3 contains 13 residues. Germline assignment: CDR1 SGHDN and CDR2 FVKESK. Study-wide points: The donor pool, a small one, limited the genetic and exposure-history diversity represented.

Points on this clone: Its specificity is not known.

On sorted subsets, replicate PCRs used about 200 ng DNA, or 25,000 to 35,000 T cell genomes. As processed by the authors: Filtering differed since immunoSEQ provided only junctions, with no quality scores. TCRdb keeps only in-frame clones here, not all; method: immunoSEQ multiplex PCR. That table is the source of V, J and clone size, and D and trimming were worked out from the DNA. The sample carries fewer than 800,000 clones, under 95% recorded once. This chain joins TRBV14 and TRBJ2-7; D perhaps matches TRBD1 (6 bases). Sequences were obtained from naive CD8+ T cells sorted from blood. The clonotype originates from a man aged 25 to 40 in good health. The CDR3 region is CASSRTVIYEQYF. In nucleotides, the CDR3 is TGTGCCAGCAGCCGGACAGTCATCTACGAGCAGTACTTC.